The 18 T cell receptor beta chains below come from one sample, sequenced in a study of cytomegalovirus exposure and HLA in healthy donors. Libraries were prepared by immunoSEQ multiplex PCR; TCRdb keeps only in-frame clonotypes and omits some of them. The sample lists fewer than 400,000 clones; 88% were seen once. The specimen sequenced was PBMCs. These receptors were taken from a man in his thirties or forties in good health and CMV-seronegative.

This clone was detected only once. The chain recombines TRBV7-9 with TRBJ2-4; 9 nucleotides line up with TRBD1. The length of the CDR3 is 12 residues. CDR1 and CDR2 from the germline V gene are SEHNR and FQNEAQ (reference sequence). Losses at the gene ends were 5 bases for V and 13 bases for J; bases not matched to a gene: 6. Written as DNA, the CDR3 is TGTGCCAGCAGCGAGGACAGGGGCCTGCAGTACTTC. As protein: CASSEDRGLQYF.

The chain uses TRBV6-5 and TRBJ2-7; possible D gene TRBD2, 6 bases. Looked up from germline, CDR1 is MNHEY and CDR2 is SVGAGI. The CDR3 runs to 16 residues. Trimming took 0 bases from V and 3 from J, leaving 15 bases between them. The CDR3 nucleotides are TGTGCCAGCAGTTACTCTTGGGGCGGGGATAGCTACGAGCAGTACTTC. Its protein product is CASSYSWGGDSYEQYF.

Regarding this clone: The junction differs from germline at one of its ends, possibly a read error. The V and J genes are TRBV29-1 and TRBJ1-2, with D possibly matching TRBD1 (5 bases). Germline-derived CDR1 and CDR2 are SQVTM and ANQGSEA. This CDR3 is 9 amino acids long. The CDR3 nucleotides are TGCAGCGTTGATAGAGGGACTCTCTTC. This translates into CSVDRGTLF. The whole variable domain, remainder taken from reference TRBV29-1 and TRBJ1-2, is SAVISQKPSRDICQRGTSLTIQCQVDSQVTMMFWYRQQPGQSLTLIATANQGSEATYESGFVIDKFPISRPNLTFSTLTVSNMSPEDSSIYLCSVDRGTLFGSGTRLTVV.

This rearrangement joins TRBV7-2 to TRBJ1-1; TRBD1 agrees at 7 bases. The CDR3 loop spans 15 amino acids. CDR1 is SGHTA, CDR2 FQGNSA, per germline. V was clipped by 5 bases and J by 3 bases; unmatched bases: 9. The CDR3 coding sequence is TGTGCCAGCAGCCGGGAGGGGGCGCGGTACACTGAAGCTTTCTTT. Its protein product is CASSREGARYTEAFF. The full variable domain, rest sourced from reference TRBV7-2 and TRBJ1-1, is GAGVSQSPSNKVTEKGKDVELRCDPISGHTALYWYRQSLGQGLEFLIYFQGNSAPDKSGLPSDRFSAERTGGSVSTLTIQRTQQEDSAVYLCASSREGARYTEAFFGQGTRLTVV.

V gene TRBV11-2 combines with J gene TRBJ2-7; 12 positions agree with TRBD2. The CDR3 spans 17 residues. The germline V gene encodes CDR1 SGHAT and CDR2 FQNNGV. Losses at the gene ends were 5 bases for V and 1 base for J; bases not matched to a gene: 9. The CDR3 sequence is CASSPYLAGGPSYEQYF. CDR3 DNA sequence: TGTGCCAGCAGCCCCTATCTAGCGGGGGGGCCTTCCTACGAGCAGTACTTC.

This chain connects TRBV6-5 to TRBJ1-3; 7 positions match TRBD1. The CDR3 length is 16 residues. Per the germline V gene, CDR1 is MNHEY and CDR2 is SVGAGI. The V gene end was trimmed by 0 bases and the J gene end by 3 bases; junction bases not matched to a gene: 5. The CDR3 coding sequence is TGTGCCAGCAGTTACTCGAACAGGGGCCTTGGAAACACCATATATTTT. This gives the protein CASSYSNRGLGNTIYF.

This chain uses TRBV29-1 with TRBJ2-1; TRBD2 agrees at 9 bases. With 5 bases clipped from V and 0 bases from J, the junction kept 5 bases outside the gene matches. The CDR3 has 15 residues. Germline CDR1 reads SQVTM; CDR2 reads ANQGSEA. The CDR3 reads CSVLAGTSSYNEQFF. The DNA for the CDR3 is TGCAGCGTTCTAGCGGGGACGAGCTCCTACAATGAGCAGTTCTTC.

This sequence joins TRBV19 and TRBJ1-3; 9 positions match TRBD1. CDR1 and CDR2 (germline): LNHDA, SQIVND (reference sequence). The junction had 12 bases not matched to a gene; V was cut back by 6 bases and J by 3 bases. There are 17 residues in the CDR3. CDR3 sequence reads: CASSITAGTGLGNTIYF. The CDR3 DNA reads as TGTGCCAGTAGCATCACTGCCGGGACAGGGCTTGGAAACACCATATATTTT.

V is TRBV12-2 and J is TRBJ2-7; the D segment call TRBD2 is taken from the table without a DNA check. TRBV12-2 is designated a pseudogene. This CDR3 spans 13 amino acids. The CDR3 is CASRLGGAYEQYF. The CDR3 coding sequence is TGTGCAAGTCGCTTAGGAGGAGCCTACGAGCAGTACTTC.

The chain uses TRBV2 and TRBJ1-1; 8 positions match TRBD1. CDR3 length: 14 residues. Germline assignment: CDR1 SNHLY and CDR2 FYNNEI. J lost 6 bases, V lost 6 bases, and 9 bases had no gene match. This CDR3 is CASRNRQGLSEAFF. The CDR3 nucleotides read TGTGCCAGCAGAAATAGACAGGGGCTGTCTGAAGCTTTCTTT.

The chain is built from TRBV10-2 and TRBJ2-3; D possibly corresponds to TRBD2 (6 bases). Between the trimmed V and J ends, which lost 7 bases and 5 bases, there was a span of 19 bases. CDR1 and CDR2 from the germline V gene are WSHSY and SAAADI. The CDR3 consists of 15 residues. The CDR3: CASTEYGGEIDTQYF. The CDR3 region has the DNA TGCGCCAGCACCGAATACGGCGGGGAAATAGATACGCAGTATTTT.

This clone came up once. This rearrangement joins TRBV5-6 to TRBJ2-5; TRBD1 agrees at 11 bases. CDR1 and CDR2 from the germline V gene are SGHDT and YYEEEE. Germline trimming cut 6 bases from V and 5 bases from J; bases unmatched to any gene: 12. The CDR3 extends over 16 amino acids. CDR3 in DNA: TGTGCCAGCATCCAAAACACGGGACAGGGGGTCGAGACCCAGTACTTC. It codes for CASIQNTGQGVETQYF.

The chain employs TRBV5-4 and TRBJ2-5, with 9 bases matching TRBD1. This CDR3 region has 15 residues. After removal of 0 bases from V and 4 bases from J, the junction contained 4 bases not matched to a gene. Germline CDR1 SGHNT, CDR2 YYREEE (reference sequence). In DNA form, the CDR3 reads TGTGCCAGCAGCTTGGGACAGGGGGGGATAGAGACCCAGTACTTC. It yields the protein CASSLGQGGIETQYF.

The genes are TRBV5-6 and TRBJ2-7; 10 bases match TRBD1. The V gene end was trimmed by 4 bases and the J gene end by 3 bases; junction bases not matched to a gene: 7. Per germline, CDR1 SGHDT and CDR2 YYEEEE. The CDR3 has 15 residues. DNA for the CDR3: TGTGCCAGCAGCCCGCCGGGACAGGGGCACTACGAGCAGTACTTC. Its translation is CASSPPGQGHYEQYF.

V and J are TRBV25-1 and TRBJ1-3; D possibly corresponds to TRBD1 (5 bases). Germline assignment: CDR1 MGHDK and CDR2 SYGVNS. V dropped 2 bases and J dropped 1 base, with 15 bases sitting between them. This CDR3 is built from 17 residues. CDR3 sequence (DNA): TGTGCCAGCAGTGAAACCCAGGGTCCTTGGTCTGGAAACACCATATATTTT. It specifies CASSETQGPWSGNTIYF. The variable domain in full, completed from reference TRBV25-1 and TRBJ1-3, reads EADIYQTPRYLVIGTGKKITLECSQTMGHDKMYWYQQDPGMELHLIHYSYGVNSTEKGDLSSESTVSRIRTEHFPLTLESARPSHTSQYLCASSETQGPWSGNTIYFGEGSWLTVV.

The DNA for the CDR3 is TGTGCCAGCAGTTGGGACTATTCCTATGGCTACACCTTC. The encoded protein is CASSWDYSYGYTF. The chain couples TRBV7-9 to TRBJ1-2; TRBD1 is a possible D gene (5 bases). This CDR3 contains 13 residues. Trimming took off 6 bases at V and 4 bases at J, with 12 bases between the two ends. Germline V CDR1 and CDR2: SEHNR, FQNEAQ (reference sequence).

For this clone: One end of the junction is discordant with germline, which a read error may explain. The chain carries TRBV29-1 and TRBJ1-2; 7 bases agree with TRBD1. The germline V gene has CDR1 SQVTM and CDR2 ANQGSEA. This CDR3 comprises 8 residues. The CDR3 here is CSVPGGVF. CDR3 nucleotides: TGCAGCGTTCCAGGGGGAGTCTTC.

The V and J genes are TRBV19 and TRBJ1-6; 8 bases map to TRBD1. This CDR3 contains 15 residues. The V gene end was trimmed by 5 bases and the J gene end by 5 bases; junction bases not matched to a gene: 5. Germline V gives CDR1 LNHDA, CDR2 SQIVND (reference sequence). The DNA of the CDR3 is TGTGCCAGTAGTGCGGACAGGGCCGATAATTCACCCCTCCACTTT. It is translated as CASSADRADNSPLHF. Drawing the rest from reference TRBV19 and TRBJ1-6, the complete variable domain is DGGITQSPKYLFRKEGQNVTLSCEQNLNHDAMYWYRQDPGQGLRLIYYSQIVNDFQKGDIAEGYSVSREKKESFPLTVTSAQKNPTAFYLCASSADRADNSPLHFGNGTRLTVT.